A selection of T cell receptor beta chains follows, all from one sample in a study of OX40 agonist ivuxolimab in advanced cancers. The data were produced by immunoSEQ multiplex PCR, yet TCRdb's version contains in-frame clones alone and is incomplete. The sample carries roughly 64,000 clones, roughly 85% recorded once. Sequences were derived from CD4+ or CD8+ T cells sorted from blood, sampled in a trial of the OX40 agonist ivuxolimab. These TCRs come from an adult with an advanced solid tumor such as melanoma, head and neck, liver or kidney cancer. The CDR3 runs from the conserved cysteine through the conserved F or W. The D gene is left open where the match is weak. A row's size may be missing; if present it is once, few, many or a size class.

d_call | clone_size | cdr3_length | j_call | v_call | cdr3_aa | cdr3_nt
TRBD2 | . | 14 | TRBJ2-5 | TRBV29-1 | CSVGLAGGQETQYF | TGCAGCGTTGGTCTAGCGGGAGGGCAAGAGACCCAGTACTTC
. | . | 11 | TRBJ1-2 | TRBV2 | CAEGQNYGYTF | TGTGCCGAAGGACAGAACTATGGCTACACCTTC
. | medium-sized | 14 | TRBJ1-1 | TRBV27 | CASSFKAASTEAFF | TGTGCCAGCAGTTTTAAGGCAGCTAGCACTGAAGCTTTCTTT
TRBD1 | . | 13 | TRBJ2-1 | TRBV6-6 | CASSTGAYNEQFF | TGTGCCAGCAGTACAGGGGCCTACAATGAGCAGTTCTTC
. | . | 14 | TRBJ2-7 | TRBV15 | CATSREGVSYEQYF | TGTGCCACCAGCAGAGAGGGTGTCTCCTACGAGCAGTACTTC
. | . | 14 | TRBJ2-2 | TRBV18 | CASSPEGSTGELFF | TGTGCCAGCTCACCGGAGGGTTCCACCGGGGAGCTGTTTTTT
. | . | 14 | TRBJ1-1 | TRBV5-6 | CASSLKSAFTEAFF | TGTGCCAGCAGCTTGAAATCAGCGTTCACTGAAGCTTTCTTT
. | . | 14 | TRBJ2-6 | TRBV11-1 | CASSLEAGANVLTF | TGTGCCAGCAGCTTAGAGGCTGGGGCCAACGTCCTGACTTTC
. | . | 15 | TRBJ2-4 | TRBV14 | CASSQGGSGKNIQYF | TGTGCCAGCAGCCAAGGGGGATCGGGCAAAAACATTCAGTACTTC
. | . | 15 | TRBJ1-6 | TRBV5-6 | CASSPFYRENSPLHF | TGTGCCAGCAGCCCATTCTACAGGGAAAATTCACCCCTCCACTTT
. | . | 16 | TRBJ2-1 | TRBV21-1 | CASSLDSGSSYNEQFF | TGTGCCAGCAGCCTTGACAGTGGGAGCTCCTACAATGAGCAGTTCTTC
TRBD1 | . | 16 | TRBJ2-2 | TRBV6-6 | CASSYPSGTDTGELFF | TGTGCCAGCAGTTATCCTTCCGGGACAGACACCGGGGAGCTGTTTTTT
TRBD2 | . | 18 | TRBJ2-1 | TRBV19 | CASSTAPIRAGGYNEQFF | TGTGCCAGTAGTACAGCCCCCATCAGGGCGGGAGGGTACAATGAGCAGTTCTTC
. | . | 13 | TRBJ2-3 | TRBV18 | CASSPGNTDTQYF | TGTGCCAGCTCTCCGGGGAACACAGATACGCAGTATTTT
. | few | 16 | TRBJ1-6 | TRBV4-1 | CASSQGAAAGKKTLHF | TGCGCCAGCAGCCAAGGGGCGGCAGCAGGAAAGAAGACCCTCCACTTT
TRBD1 | . | 17 | TRBJ2-7 | TRBV19 | CASIPHPRQGGDYEQYF | TGTGCCAGTATCCCCCACCCTCGACAGGGGGGGGACTACGAGCAGTACTTC
TRBD2 | . | 16 | TRBJ2-5 | TRBV9 | CASSVDGSGGEETQYF | TGTGCCAGCAGCGTAGATGGTAGCGGGGGGGAAGAGACCCAGTACTTC
. | . | 13 | TRBJ2-5 | TRBV25-1 | CASRGRNQETQYF | TGTGCCAGCAGGGGACGGAATCAAGAGACCCAGTACTTC
. | . | 14 | TRBJ1-1 | TRBV30 | CAWSVLERPTEAFF | TGTGCCTGGAGTGTACTCGAACGGCCCACTGAAGCTTTCTTT
. | . | 13 | TRBJ1-2 | TRBV6-5 | CASSPTLNYGYTF | TGTGCCAGCAGCCCGACGCTTAACTATGGCTACACCTTC
TRBD1 | . | 16 | TRBJ2-7 | TRBV7-8 | CASSLTPPGQGSEQYF | TGTGCCAGCAGCTTAACTCCCCCGGGACAGGGTAGCGAGCAGTACTTC
. | . | 15 | TRBJ1-1 | TRBV7-9 | CASSPREAWDTEAFF | TGTGCCAGCAGCCCTCGAGAGGCTTGGGACACTGAAGCTTTCTTT
TRBD2 | . | 15 | TRBJ2-7 | TRBV5-8 | CASGPNRGGSYEQYF | TGTGCCAGCGGACCTAACCGGGGAGGGAGCTACGAGCAGTACTTC
. | . | 13 | TRBJ2-4 | TRBV19 | CASSTTGTNIQYF | TGTGCCAGTAGTACAACCGGGACAAACATTCAGTACTTC
. | . | 14 | TRBJ2-6 | TRBV5-1 | CASSDSSGANVLTF | TGCGCCAGCAGTGACAGCTCTGGGGCCAACGTCCTGACTTTC
. | . | 13 | TRBJ2-7 | TRBV4-3 | CASSQARDHEQYF | TGCGCCAGCAGCCAAGCAAGGGATCACGAGCAGTACTTC
. | many | 12 | TRBJ1-2 | TRBV11-3 | CASSEAMDSYTF | TGTGCCAGCAGCGAGGCGATGGATAGCTACACCTTC
. | . | 17 | TRBJ2-1 | TRBV19 | CASRFTHNDFSYNEQFF | TGTGCCAGTAGATTTACCCACAACGACTTCTCCTACAATGAGCAGTTCTTC